This TCR beta chain stems from a study of cytomegalovirus exposure and HLA in healthy donors. Findings of the study overall: Researchers reported from a later analysis that most CMV-associated TCR beta chains appeared HLA-restricted. Versus the approximately 700-donor mean, an Asian-associated ancestry cluster reportedly showed fewer N-insertions in a later analysis.

The ends were cut back, 1 base at V and 3 bases at J, with 4 bases in the middle. Germline CDR1 is SGHTA and CDR2 is FQGNSA. This CDR3 is 13 amino acids long. Vbeta (60) and Jbeta (13) primers were used in the PCR. Source study methods: Later reanalysis found tens of millions of unique TCR beta chains, around 9.9 million of them shared. The method was immunoSEQ multiplex PCR; TCRdb's version includes in-frame clones alone and lacks a portion of them. V and J calls and clone size are those listed in that table; D and trimming were worked out from the DNA. The ten top clones account for approximately 6.9%, within a sample of 150,000 to 200,000 clones. In regard to this clone: The antigen remains undetermined.

The chain uses TRBV7-2 and TRBJ1-5, with D hard to call. This receptor was identified in a young man in good health and CMV-seronegative. The sequencing sample was made of PBMCs. Written as DNA, the CDR3 is TGTGCCAGCAGCTTAGTTAACAATCAGCCCCAGCATTTT. It yields the protein CASSLVNNQPQHF.